The 27 T cell receptor beta chains given below trace back to one sample, sequenced in a study of CD8 T cells in Susac syndrome. cDNA came from about 0.46 to 1 ug RNA primed by random hexamers. TCRdb recomputed calls from the immunoSEQ multiplex PCR reads with MiXCR, one row per CDR3 protein. Counted here are more than 100,000 distinct CDR3 sequences, roughly 94% occurring once; the ten biggest clones make up roughly 0.29%. Specimen: CD8+ T cells from PBMCs. The receptors derive from a human donor with Susac syndrome.

This chain uses TRBV27 with TRBJ2-3, with D unclear. CDR1 is MNHEY, CDR2 SMNVEV, per germline (reference sequence). Trimming removed 3 bases at V and 5 bases at J, with 6 bases between. CDR3 length equals 12 residues. Here the CDR3 DNA reads TGTGCCAGCAGTTTGAGACTAGATACGCAGTATTTT. Encoded protein: CASSLRLDTQYF.

This clonotype has a single count. The chain combines TRBV6-2 or TRBV6-3 with TRBJ2-7; D possibly corresponds to TRBD2 (6 bases). The CDR3 sequence is 12 residues long. Germline CDR1 MNHEY, CDR2 SVGEGT. Trimming took off 1 base at V and 6 bases at J, with 7 bases between the two ends. The CDR3 DNA is TGTGCCAGCAGTTACTTCGGGGGCGAGCAGTACTTC. Its protein product is CASSYFGGEQYF.

The rearrangement joins TRBV10-3 to TRBJ2-1; D may be TRBD1 (7 bases). The ends were cut back, 1 base at V and 5 bases at J, with 15 bases in the middle. CDR1 is ENHRY, CDR2 SYGVKD, per germline. The CDR3 spans 16 residues. The CDR3 spells CAISEYGGTEDNEQFF. CDR3 in DNA: TGTGCCATCAGTGAGTATGGGGGGACAGAAGACAATGAGCAGTTCTTC.

This clonotype was picked up one time. The chain carries TRBV30 and TRBJ2-1; no definite D call. V shed 2 bases and J shed 4 bases, with 6 bases lying between them. Per germline, CDR1 GTSNPN and CDR2 SVGIG (reference sequence). The CDR3 covers 12 residues. The CDR3 DNA follows: TGTGCCTGGAGTCTAGGATACAATGAGCAGTTCTTC. Protein sequence: CAWSLGYNEQFF.

This sequence joins TRBV11-2 and TRBJ1-4; D is unresolved. Trimming removed 5 bases from V and 10 bases from J, with 14 bases in between. The CDR3 runs to 13 residues. Germline CDR1 is SGHAT and CDR2 is FQNNGV. The CDR3, as DNA: TGTGCCAGCAGCCCCGAAGAGCTGGGAAAACTGTTTTTT. It encodes CASSPEELGKLFF.

V usage is TRBV15 and J usage is TRBJ2-7; D uncertain. Germline V lookup: CDR1 LNHNV, CDR2 YYDKDF (reference sequence). CDR3 size: 11 residues. V was pared by 4 bases and J by 12 bases, with 13 bases between. CDR3 DNA sequence: TGTGCCACCAGCAAGGACCTCTTGTGGTACTTC. Protein sequence: CATSKDLLWYF.

V usage is TRBV7-9 and J usage is TRBJ2-3; D perhaps matches TRBD1 (6 bases). CDR3 size: 14 residues. The V and J ends lost 6 bases and 0 bases respectively, with 10 bases between them. From germline, CDR1 is SEHNR and CDR2 FQNEAQ (reference sequence). The CDR3, as DNA: TGTGCCAGCAGACAGGGCTCTAGCACAGATACGCAGTATTTT. Translated, it gives CASRQGSSTDTQYF.

This sequence joins TRBV29-1 and TRBJ2-5, with D tentatively TRBD2 (5 bases). V lost 8 bases, J lost 5 bases, and 24 bases lay in between. Per germline, CDR1 SQVTM and CDR2 ANQGSEA. The CDR3 runs to 15 residues. CDR3 sequence reads: CSPHTREGRPETQYF. DNA of the CDR3: TGCAGCCCCCACACCAGAGAGGGTCGGCCGGAGACCCAGTACTTC.

The chain couples TRBV7-2 to TRBJ1-2, with D maybe TRBD1 (5 bases). Germline CDR1 is SGHTA and CDR2 is FQGNSA. V shed 4 bases and J shed 4 bases, with 16 bases lying between them. There are 15 residues in the CDR3. The DNA of the CDR3 is TGTGCCAGCAGCTACGGAAATACAGGCCTCTATGGCTACACCTTC. Encoded protein: CASSYGNTGLYGYTF.

CDR3 DNA sequence: TGCGCCAGCAGCTTGGTTGGGACAGGGCCAAATGAGCAGTTCTTC. Its translation: CASSLVGTGPNEQFF. The chain couples TRBV5-1 to TRBJ2-1; 9 positions match TRBD1. The V and J ends lost 0 bases and 7 bases, in that order; junction bases with no gene match: 5. Germline V CDR1 and CDR2: SGHRS, YFSETQ. The CDR3 consists of 15 residues.

The chain couples TRBV13 to TRBJ2-1, with D possibly being TRBD2 (6 bases). V was clipped by 5 bases and J by 2 bases, with 13 bases between them. The CDR3 is made up of 15 amino acids. From germline, CDR1 is PRHDT and CDR2 FYEKMQ (reference sequence). This CDR3 reads CASSPAAGPYNEQFF. The DNA for the CDR3 is TGTGCCAGCAGCCCCGCAGCGGGTCCCTACAATGAGCAGTTCTTC. Filled out from reference TRBV13 and TRBJ2-1, the complete variable domain reads AAGVIQSPRHLIKEKRETATLKCYPIPRHDTVYWYQQGPGQDPQFLISFYEKMQSDKGSIPDRFSAQQFSDYHSELNMSSLELGDSALYFCASSPAAGPYNEQFFGPGTRLTVL.

This chain uses TRBV29-1 with TRBJ2-7; 12 bases line up with TRBD1. V gave up 6 bases and J gave up 7 bases; unmatched junction bases: 10. The CDR3 has 14 amino acids. Germline assignment: CDR1 SQVTM and CDR2 ANQGSEA. Written as DNA, the CDR3 is TGCAGCGTACAGGGGACAGGGGGCGCGGGGGAGCAGTACTTC. Residues: CSVQGTGGAGEQYF.

This chain uses TRBV13 with TRBJ2-7; TRBD2 matches at 7 bases. Germline lookup yields CDR1 PRHDT and CDR2 FYEKMQ (reference sequence). CDR3 length: 16 residues. V shed 5 bases, J shed 3 bases, and the junction held 13 bases outside the gene matches. CDR3 protein: CASSAEGSGGGYEQYF. For the CDR3, the DNA is TGTGCCAGCAGCGCCGAAGGCAGTGGGGGGGGCTACGAGCAGTACTTC.

The CDR3 bases are TGTGCCAGCAGCCGGACTCTGGGGGGCTATAATTCACCCCTCCACTTT. Residues: CASSRTLGGYNSPLHF. This chain connects TRBV27 to TRBJ1-6; D might be TRBD1 (5 bases). Per the germline V gene, CDR1 is MNHEY and CDR2 is SMNVEV (reference sequence). The CDR3 length is 16 residues. Between the trimmed V and J ends, which lost 6 bases and 3 bases, there was a span of 15 bases.

The V call is TRBV5-1, the J call TRBJ2-7; D is uncertain. This CDR3 spans 13 amino acids. V shed 3 bases and J shed 3 bases, with 10 bases lying between them. Germline loops: CDR1 SGHRS, CDR2 YFSETQ. In nucleotides, the CDR3 is TGCGCCAGCAGCTGGGCGGTAGGCTACGAGCAGTACTTC. It translates to CASSWAVGYEQYF.

The V gene is TRBV12-3 or TRBV12-4, the J gene TRBJ1-5, with a tentative D call TRBD1 (5 bases). This CDR3 has 14 residues. Trimming left V 1 base short and J 5 bases short, with 9 bases between. CDR3 DNA sequence: TGTGCCAGCAGTTTAGGATTACAGGATCAGCCCCAGCATTTT. Its protein product is CASSLGLQDQPQHF.

This chain connects TRBV4-1 to TRBJ1-2, with D perhaps TRBD1 (5 bases). The CDR3 length is 16 residues. V lost 1 base and J lost 4, with 16 bases in between. CDR1 and CDR2 (germline): MGHRA, YSYEKL. CDR3 in DNA: TGCGCCAGCAGCCAAGTCCCCAGGGCTGAGCCCTATGGCTACACCTTC. It specifies CASSQVPRAEPYGYTF.

This sequence joins TRBV29-1 and TRBJ1-1; 8 bases align to TRBD1. The J segment lost 1 base and the V segment lost 3 bases, leaving 4 bases of the junction unmatched. The CDR3 has 14 amino acids. CDR1 SQVTM and CDR2 ANQGSEA come from the germline V gene. CDR3 nucleotide sequence: TGCAGCGTTGAGGCCGGGACAGGGAACACTGAAGCTTTCTTT. Translated, it gives CSVEAGTGNTEAFF. The variable domain in full, completed from reference TRBV29-1 and TRBJ1-1, reads SAVISQKPSRDICQRGTSLTIQCQVDSQVTMMFWYRQQPGQSLTLIATANQGSEATYESGFVIDKFPISRPNLTFSTLTVSNMSPEDSSIYLCSVEAGTGNTEAFFGQGTRLTVV.

V gene TRBV7-9 combines with J gene TRBJ2-6, with 7 positions matching TRBD1. V gave up 5 bases and J gave up 0 bases; unmatched junction bases: 10. Germline V gives CDR1 SEHNR, CDR2 FQNEAQ (reference sequence). CDR3 length: 18 residues. As DNA, the CDR3 is TGTGCCAGCAGCCAAGCCGGGACAGAATTCTCTGGGGCCAACGTCCTGACTTTC. Its protein product is CASSQAGTEFSGANVLTF.

This clonotype was seen once. The chain links TRBV12-3 or TRBV12-4 to TRBJ2-7, with D maybe TRBD1 (6 bases). There are 15 residues in the CDR3. V shed 10 bases and J shed 0 bases, with 19 bases lying between them. CDR3 sequence: CAIQKWGPRSYEQYF. The CDR3 DNA reads as TGTGCCATACAAAAATGGGGGCCGCGCTCCTACGAGCAGTACTTC.

The rearrangement uses TRBV12-3 or TRBV12-4 and TRBJ2-5; the match to TRBD2 covers 9 bases. The CDR3 is 14 residues long. The trim removed 1 base at V and 4 bases at J, leaving 1 base unmatched. The CDR3 DNA is TGTGCCAGCAGTTTAGGGACTAGCGTAGAGACCCAGTACTTC. Amino acids: CASSLGTSVETQYF.

The DNA of the CDR3 is TGTGCCAGCAGGGGACAGGAGGTTGGCTACACCTTC. It encodes CASRGQEVGYTF. The chain joins TRBV2 to TRBJ1-2, with 8 bases that match TRBD1. After removal of 6 bases from V and 7 bases from J, the junction contained 4 bases not matched to a gene. The CDR3 runs 12 residues. Looked up from germline, CDR1 is SNHLY and CDR2 is FYNNEI.

The chain carries TRBV30 and TRBJ2-3, with D unclear. Germline CDR1 GTSNPN, CDR2 SVGIG (reference sequence). This CDR3 contains 11 residues. Trimming took off 4 bases at V and 3 bases at J, with 5 bases between the two ends. The chain's CDR3 is CAWNPTDTQYF. Here the CDR3 DNA reads TGTGCCTGGAATCCTACAGATACGCAGTATTTT.

This chain joins TRBV7-9 and TRBJ2-1; weak D call: TRBD2 (6 bases). The CDR3 runs to 14 residues. Per the germline V gene, CDR1 is SEHNR and CDR2 is FQNEAQ (reference sequence). Trimming pared 5 bases from V and 10 bases from J, leaving 18 bases between. Here the CDR3 reads CASSARDSAREQFF. For the CDR3, the DNA is TGTGCCAGCAGCGCCCGGGACTCCGCCCGCGAGCAGTTCTTC.

The genes are TRBV5-6 and TRBJ1-2, with D tentatively TRBD1 (5 bases). Between the trimmed V and J ends, which lost 4 bases and 7 bases, there was a span of 17 bases. Per the germline V gene, CDR1 is SGHDT and CDR2 is YYEEEE. This CDR3 has 14 amino acids. CDR3 protein: CASSADTSWAGYTF. The CDR3 region has the DNA TGTGCCAGCAGCGCGGACACTTCCTGGGCTGGCTACACCTTC.

This clonotype was seen once. V and J are TRBV2 and TRBJ2-3, with a tentative D call TRBD1 (7 bases). The CDR3 spans 15 residues. V was cut by 3 bases and J by 8 bases, with 18 bases left in between. Germline values: CDR1 SNHLY, CDR2 FYNNEI. For the CDR3, the DNA is TGTGCCAGCAGTGAGTGGCAGGGGGGATCCGGTACGCAGTATTTT. Its protein product is CASSEWQGGSGTQYF. The full variable domain, rest sourced from reference TRBV2 and TRBJ2-3, is EPEVTQTPSHQVTQMGQEVILRCVPISNHLYFYWYRQILGQKVEFLVSFYNNEISEKSEIFDDQFSVERPDGSNFTLKIRSTKLEDSAMYFCASSEWQGGSGTQYFGPGTRLTVL.

In nucleotides, the CDR3 is TGCAGTGCTAGGGAGGACGGGTATAGCAATCAGCCCCAGCATTTT. It yields the protein CSAREDGYSNQPQHF. The chain couples TRBV20-1 to TRBJ1-5; D is unclear. The CDR3 length is 15 residues. Germline CDR1 reads DFQATT; CDR2 reads SNEGSKA (reference sequence). Trimming took off 3 bases at V and 0 bases at J, with 12 bases between the two ends.